This TCR beta chain was identified during a study of shared clonotypes between healthy human individuals. Across the whole study: The study used three CD4 naive, three CD4 memory, two CD8 naive and one CD8 memory plate per donor. Study findings and constraints: Between a few donors, naive CD4 clonotypes were shared at a level of about 5.3%. Clonotypes shared by all four donors outscored non-shared clonotypes in generation probability. Rarefaction indicated that sorted-subset sequencing remained incomplete although depth was large.

The CDR3 loop spans 11 amino acids. CDR1 GTSNPN and CDR2 SVGIG come from the germline V gene (reference sequence). Trimming stripped 8 bases from V and 4 bases from J, with 11 bases between. Terminally differentiated effector memory CD45RA+ cells were excluded from the naive CD8 cells, which were CD45RO-negative and positively selected for CCR7. The assay was immunoSEQ multiplex PCR, and TCRdb's table has in-frame clones only and misses some. The table lists fewer than 1 million clones, 96% of them singletons, with around 0.21% in the top ten. A single count supports this clone. Its antigen is not identified.

The source material was naive CD8+ T cells sorted from blood. The chain carries TRBV30 and TRBJ1-1, with a possible D match to TRBD1 (6 bases). The TCR was taken from a young man in good health. The CDR3 reads CARGGGTEAFF. The CDR3 DNA follows: TGTGCCAGGGGGGGCGGCACTGAAGCTTTCTTT.